Listed below are T cell receptor beta chains from one sample, sequenced in a study of blood T cells in healthy people across ages. MiXCR, run by TCRdb on the 5' RACE reads, gives a single entry per CDR3 protein. The repertoire includes around 1,700,000 distinct CDR3 sequences, over 25% of them detected once, and 7.7% sits in the top ten. The sequenced material came from blood. The receptors shown here come from a woman between 25 and 40 years old in good health. Both conserved end residues are trimmed from each CDR3. Where a row states a size, it is once, few, many or the class of an expanded clone; other rows omit it.

TRBV20-1,few,TRBJ2-6,SASEWGAGANVLT
TRBV6-2/TRBV6-3,-,TRBJ2-7,AGSYSQGYEQY
TRBV15,few,TRBJ2-5,ATSSGRKETQY
TRBV10-3,-,TRBJ1-5,AISESNSGGDQPQH
TRBV12-3/TRBV12-4,-,TRBJ1-1,ASKPSSRTGANRTEAF
TRBV10-3,many,TRBJ1-2,AIKNYGYT
TRBV5-1,-,TRBJ2-7,ASSLGDTLYEQY
TRBV25-1,-,TRBJ2-7,ASSSVGQGPYEQY
TRBV11-2,few,TRBJ2-1,ASSLAERVEQF
TRBV5-1,-,TRBJ1-6,ASTSGTNNSPLH
TRBV12-5,-,TRBJ1-1,ASGYGSMNTEAF
TRBV14,-,TRBJ2-7,ASSQTASRATYEQY
TRBV4-3,-,TRBJ2-3,ASSQDLQGDTRY
TRBV7-9,-,TRBJ1-5,ASSSREVNQPQH
TRBV12-3/TRBV12-4,few,TRBJ1-6,ASSPDPDSPLH
TRBV7-9,many,TRBJ2-5,ASSFAGVQETQY
TRBV15,many,TRBJ1-2,ATSRDVGSYGYT
TRBV5-1,-,TRBJ2-7,ASSFGTGNVGEQC
TRBV7-2,-,TRBJ1-6,ASSLRGQTNSPLH
TRBV9,-,-,TSSRGLAGGMETQY
TRBV12-3/TRBV12-4,-,TRBJ2-1,ASKPRSAYNEQF
TRBV29-1,-,TRBJ2-7,SVGSQGAYEQY
TRBV29-1,many,TRBJ2-5,SARDNQETQY
TRBV7-3,few,TRBJ2-3,ASSSTDPDTQY
TRBV7-2,-,TRBJ2-7,ASSSTSGISLGEQY
TRBV28,-,TRBJ1-1,ASSFAGHANTEAF
TRBV25-1,-,TRBJ1-2,ASSAYRGQGNYGYT
TRBV21-1,-,TRBJ2-7,ASSKAKQSSSYEQY
TRBV7-9,-,TRBJ2-1,ASSLVGTIEQF
TRBV12-3/TRBV12-4,-,TRBJ2-3,ASSTGRPDTQY
TRBV11-2,-,TRBJ1-6,ASGGQTYNSPLH
TRBV12-3/TRBV12-4,few,TRBJ2-7,ASSPTYGTGTARGVYEQY
TRBV7-2,-,TRBJ1-5,AGSSDRDQPQH
TRBV12-3/TRBV12-4,-,TRBJ2-5,ASRVASGKTQY
TRBV5-1,few,TRBJ1-1,ASSSGTGGNTEAF
TRBV3-1,few,TRBJ1-3,ASTPLPNTIY
TRBV5-1,few,TRBJ2-7,PSSLADEQY
TRBV29-1,many,TRBJ2-5,CREDKY
TRBV11-3,few,TRBJ2-1,ASSLDLGSNNEQF
TRBV27,few,TRBJ2-1,ASSPQGTIINEQF
TRBV20-1,-,TRBJ2-4,SASIPSGNIQY
TRBV6-4,-,-,AGSALGASSYNEQY
TRBV27,many,TRBJ2-7,ASGETGRFYEQY
TRBV7-8,many,TRBJ2-3,ASSLASLDTDTQY
TRBV12-3/TRBV12-4,few,TRBJ2-3,ASNSPDWGDPDTQY
TRBV18,-,TRBJ1-4,ASSPNSQNEKLF